The next 25 T cell receptor beta chains were all read from a single sample in a study of metastatic and nonmetastatic thyroid tumors. TCRdb re-called the PCR reads with MiXCR. The top ten clones hold 25% to 35% of a sample with about 2,100 clones, around a quarter of them seen once. Among the patients, none had received any treatment before thyroid surgery. Sequencing was carried out using adjacent normal tissue. The receptors shown here come from a male donor with papillary thyroid cancer or a benign thyroid nodule (not recorded which). Some clones in this sample may be carry-over from other donors' samples.

The rearrangement links TRBV5-1 to TRBJ2-5, with 9 bases lining up with TRBD2. Germline V gives CDR1 SGHRS, CDR2 YFSETQ. The CDR3 length is 15 residues. With 4 bases clipped from V and 5 bases from J, the junction kept 9 bases outside the gene matches. The CDR3 nucleotides are TGCGCCAGCAGCGGGCTAGCGGGAAATACGGAGACCCAGTACTTC. Translation: CASSGLAGNTETQYF.

CDR3 region: CASSYAAGGRQTQYF. In nucleotides, the CDR3 is TGTGCCAGCAGTTACGCAGCGGGGGGGCGACAGACCCAGTACTTC. The chain joins TRBV6-2 or TRBV6-3 to TRBJ2-5, with TRBD2 matching over 10 bases. The CDR3 consists of 15 residues. The V and J ends lost 2 bases and 6 bases, in that order; junction bases with no gene match: 6. Germline loops: CDR1 MNHEY, CDR2 SVGEGT.

In this sample, this clone is large. The chain is built from TRBV6-4 and TRBJ2-3; D remains unclear. CDR3 length: 13 amino acids. V was cut by 3 bases and J by 3 bases, with 7 bases left in between. Germline V gives CDR1 MRHNA, CDR2 SNTAGT. The CDR3 nucleotides are TGTGCCAGCAGTGAGTCCGGGACAGATACGCAGTATTTT. Translation: CASSESGTDTQYF.

This clone was observed a few times. The chain links TRBV6-1 to TRBJ2-5; 13 bases map to TRBD2. J was trimmed by 2 bases and V by 6 bases; bases with no gene match: 0. CDR3 length: 14 residues. Germline assignment: CDR1 MNHNS and CDR2 SASEGT. CDR3 protein: CASRLAGGQETQYF. In nucleotides, the CDR3 is TGTGCCAGCAGACTAGCGGGGGGGCAAGAGACCCAGTACTTC.

This clone was detected only a few times. The V gene is TRBV7-6, the J gene TRBJ2-7; D remains ambiguous. Germline V gene sequence: CDR1 SGHVS, CDR2 FNYEAQ. The V and J ends lost 1 base and 0 bases respectively, with 13 bases between them. This CDR3 is built from 16 residues. The CDR3: CASSLGGVESSYEQYF. As DNA, the CDR3 is TGTGCCAGCAGCTTAGGTGGTGTGGAATCCTCCTACGAGCAGTACTTC.

In its sample, this clone is medium-sized. With a much larger clone just one base away, this may be a read error. V and J are TRBV6-4 and TRBJ2-7; 8 bases map to TRBD1. Germline trimming cut 6 bases from V and 5 bases from J; bases unmatched to any gene: 18. Germline V gene data show CDR1 as MRHNA and CDR2 as SNTAGT. CDR3 length equals 17 residues. The CDR3 DNA sequence: TGTGCCAGCAGAGCCACGATTACCCGGACAGGGACCCACGAGCAGTACTTC. Its protein is CASRATITRTGTHEQYF.

This clone was seen only once. The V call is TRBV2, the J call TRBJ2-7; D call uncertain. V was pared by 11 bases and J by 3 bases, with 29 bases between. The CDR3 loop spans 17 amino acids. CDR1 is SNHLY and CDR2 is FYNNEI in the germline V gene. The CDR3 nucleotides read TGTGCCGGATCTAAGCCCGGTACCGCTAGGCCGGTCTACGAGCAGTACTTC. It translates to CAGSKPGTARPVYEQYF.

A few counts support this clone. The chain couples TRBV2 to TRBJ2-7; no firm D call. With 5 bases removed from V and 3 bases from J, the gap between germline ends came to 14 bases. Germline values: CDR1 SNHLY, CDR2 FYNNEI. CDR3 length: 14 residues. DNA of the CDR3: TGTGCCAGCAGTTTACAGTCTGTTTACTACGAGCAGTACTTC. This encodes CASSLQSVYYEQYF.

The chain couples TRBV4-1 to TRBJ1-3; D remains ambiguous. The CDR3 is made up of 13 amino acids. The V and J ends lost 4 bases and 4 bases respectively, with 8 bases between them. The germline V gene encodes CDR1 MGHRA and CDR2 YSYEKL. The CDR3 here is CASSLTRGNTIYF. CDR3 nucleotide sequence: TGCGCCAGCAGCCTTACCAGGGGAAACACCATATATTTT.

This clone ranks as hyperexpanded (1% or more). This rearrangement joins TRBV2 to TRBJ2-2; the D is unclear. Germline CDR1 and CDR2: SNHLY and FYNNEI. The CDR3 sequence is 13 residues long. V was trimmed by 9 bases and J by 4 bases, leaving 12 bases between them. CDR3 bases: TGTGCCAGTCAACGGGTCCCCACCGGGGAGCTGTTTTTT. The encoded protein is CASQRVPTGELFF.

The V gene is TRBV20-1, the J gene TRBJ2-7, with D possibly TRBD1 on 6 matching bases. V was clipped by 2 bases and J by 4 bases, with 12 bases between them. The length of the CDR3 is 13 residues. Germline CDR1 DFQATT, CDR2 SNEGSKA (reference sequence). The CDR3: CSARTGYGYEQYF. The CDR3 DNA reads as TGCAGTGCTAGAACAGGGTATGGTTACGAGCAGTACTTC.

This clone was seen only a few times. This rearrangement joins TRBV9 to TRBJ2-1, with D perhaps TRBD2 (6 bases). Trimming removed 0 bases at V and 10 bases at J, with 14 bases between. The V gene's germline CDR1 is SGDLS and CDR2 YYNGEE. The CDR3 length is 14 residues. CDR3 nucleotide sequence: TGTGCCAGCAGCGTAGATCTTGGGGAGGCGGAGCAGTTCTTC. Translating gives CASSVDLGEAEQFF.

Within the sample, this clone is hyperexpanded. The chain is built from TRBV7-6 and TRBJ2-7, with 7 positions matching TRBD1. V trimming: 1 base; J trimming: 0 bases; junction bases outside the gene matches: 6. This CDR3 has 16 residues. Germline V lookup: CDR1 SGHVS, CDR2 FNYEAQ. The CDR3, as DNA: TGTGCCAGCAGCTTAGGTGGACAGGAATCCTCCTACGAGCAGTACTTC. Translating it yields CASSLGGQESSYEQYF.

In nucleotides, the CDR3 is TGTGCCAGCAGTGGAACTATCTCCTACAATGAGCAGTTCTTC. It encodes CASSGTISYNEQFF. The rearrangement uses TRBV6-1 and TRBJ2-1; D unresolved. Germline-derived CDR1 and CDR2 are MNHNS and SASEGT. The CDR3 has 14 residues. V was cut by 4 bases and J by 0 bases, with 7 bases left in between.

This clone was detected many times. The chain carries TRBV3-1 and TRBJ2-3, with D possibly being TRBD1 (6 bases). Germline V lookup: CDR1 LGHDT, CDR2 YNNKEL (reference sequence). This CDR3 is built from 16 residues. Trimming cost V 4 bases and J 2 bases, with 16 bases left between them. CDR3 residues: CASSRLGARNTDTQYF. CDR3 coding DNA: TGTGCCAGCAGCCGCCTGGGGGCACGAAACACAGATACGCAGTATTTT.

The chain uses TRBV7-3 and TRBJ2-7; 8 nucleotides match TRBD2. The germline V gene has CDR1 SGHTA and CDR2 FQGTGA. J gave up 8 bases and V 3 bases, and 9 bases lay outside the gene matches. This CDR3 has 14 residues. The CDR3 nucleotides are TGTGCCAGCAGCTTTAGCGGGGCGCTGGATCAGCAGTACTTC. Its translation is CASSFSGALDQQYF.

In this sample, this clone turned up many times. A read error is possible here, since a much larger clone lies one base away. The rearrangement joins TRBV2 to TRBJ1-1; D uncertain. The CDR3 is 13 amino acids. Germline V lookup: CDR1 SNHLY, CDR2 FYNNEI. The germline V and J ends were trimmed by 4 bases and 6 bases, with 12 bases remaining between them. CDR3 loop: CASSAVEGAEAFF. Here the CDR3 DNA reads TGTGCCAGCAGTGCGGTGGAGGGTGCTGAAGCTTTCTTT.

This clone counts as large. J is TRBJ1-4 and V is TRBV2; D possibly corresponds to TRBD1 (6 bases). Germline CDR1 SNHLY, CDR2 FYNNEI. The CDR3 extends over 16 amino acids. The ends were cut back, 6 bases at V and 2 bases at J, with 16 bases in the middle. This CDR3 reads CASSRGPGATNEKLFF. The CDR3 region has the DNA TGTGCCAGCAGCCGGGGACCGGGGGCTACTAATGAAAAACTGTTTTTT.

The chain employs TRBV10-3 and TRBJ1-1; weak D call: TRBD1 (5 bases). Trimming stripped 2 bases from V and 4 bases from J, with 14 bases between. Germline V CDR1 and CDR2: ENHRY, SYGVKD. This CDR3 region has 15 residues. The CDR3 DNA reads TGTGCCATCAGTGAGGGGGGGGGGACCGGCACTGAAGCTTTCTTT. Amino acid sequence: CAISEGGGTGTEAFF.

The chain combines TRBV10-1 with TRBJ2-2; possible D gene TRBD2, 5 bases. Per germline, CDR1 WNHNN and CDR2 SYGVQD (reference sequence). The ends were cut back, 0 bases at V and 5 bases at J, with 13 bases in the middle. The CDR3 has 16 amino acids. This CDR3 is CASSESVASGTGELFF. CDR3 DNA sequence: TGCGCCAGCAGTGAGTCGGTTGCCTCGGGGACCGGGGAGCTGTTTTTT.

The rearrangement joins TRBV5-1 to TRBJ2-6; D is undetermined. CDR1 and CDR2 (germline): SGHRS, YFSETQ. V lost 2 bases to trimming and J lost 0 bases, with 6 bases between them. CDR3 size: 15 residues. CDR3 loop: CASSFELSGANVLTF. CDR3 coding DNA: TGCGCCAGCAGCTTTGAGCTCTCTGGGGCCAACGTCCTGACTTTC.

This chain joins TRBV7-9 and TRBJ2-1; D is ambiguous. Trimming took 4 bases from V and 0 from J, leaving 7 bases between them. Per the germline V gene, CDR1 is SEHNR and CDR2 is FQNEAQ (reference sequence). The CDR3 has 14 residues. The CDR3 reads CASSSEYSYNEQFF. The DNA of the CDR3 is TGTGCCAGCAGCTCCGAGTACTCCTACAATGAGCAGTTCTTC.

The chain recombines TRBV6-1 with TRBJ2-3, with 7 bases lining up with TRBD1. The CDR3 covers 14 residues. Losses at the gene ends were 7 bases for V and 2 bases for J; bases not matched to a gene: 6. The germline CDR1 and CDR2 sequences are MNHNS and SASEGT. The CDR3 DNA follows: TGTGCCAGCACACAGGGACAGCCCACAGATACGCAGTATTTT. Its protein product is CASTQGQPTDTQYF.

The rearrangement uses TRBV4-2 and TRBJ2-1, with TRBD1 as a possible D gene (5 bases). Deletions cut 0 bases from V and 8 bases from J, with 14 bases between. CDR1 LGHNA and CDR2 YNFKEQ come from the germline V gene. The CDR3 consists of 15 residues. CDR3 protein: CASSQDRVALYEQFF. The DNA of the CDR3 is TGTGCCAGCAGCCAAGACAGGGTGGCGTTGTATGAGCAGTTCTTC.

By share, this clone counts as large. The chain has TRBV7-2 and TRBJ2-7; a possible D gene is TRBD1 (6 bases). CDR3 length equals 14 residues. V was cut by 2 bases and J by 4 bases, with 12 bases left in between. The germline V gene has CDR1 SGHTA and CDR2 FQGNSA. The CDR3 DNA sequence: TGTGCCAGCAGCTTAAACAGGGTCACGTACGAGCAGTACTTC. As protein: CASSLNRVTYEQYF.